Listed here are 31 T cell receptor beta chains from one sample, sequenced in a study of OX40 agonist ivuxolimab in advanced cancers. Repertoires were generated with immunoSEQ multiplex PCR, while TCRdb's copy carries only in-frame clones and drops some. The sample yields approximately 32,000 clones, 89% seen once. The sequenced sample was CD4+ or CD8+ T cells sorted from blood, obtained in a trial of the OX40 agonist ivuxolimab. These receptors were taken from an adult with an advanced solid tumor such as melanoma, head and neck, liver or kidney cancer.

This clone was counted a single time. V gene TRBV10-2 combines with J gene TRBJ2-7, with D possibly matching TRBD1 (8 bases). CDR3 length equals 17 residues. Trimming shortened V by 6 bases and J by 3 bases, and 24 bases separated the two germline ends. CDR1 WSHSY and CDR2 SAAADI come from the germline V gene. The CDR3 nucleotides are TGCGCCAGCAGGGGGGCAGGGGGCAGGCAGCGGGACTACGAGCAGTACTTC. Residues: CASRGAGGRQRDYEQYF.

The chain combines TRBV19 with TRBJ1-5; 7 nucleotides align to TRBD1. This CDR3 has 18 residues. CDR1 LNHDA and CDR2 SQIVND come from the germline V gene (reference sequence). Trimming took 6 bases from V and 0 from J; bases not matched to a gene: 14. The chain's CDR3 is CASRRGRGGSNSNQPQHF. The CDR3 nucleotides read TGTGCCAGTAGGCGCGGCAGGGGGGGCAGTAATAGCAATCAGCCCCAGCATTTT.

The chain is built from TRBV28 and TRBJ2-7; 8 bases align to TRBD1. The germline V gene encodes CDR1 MDHEN and CDR2 SYDVKM. V was pared by 6 bases and J by 2 bases, with 9 bases of the junction left unmatched. This CDR3 has 15 residues. The CDR3, as DNA: TGTGCCAGCAGATACTCCGGGACAGGCACCTACGAGCAGTACTTC. Translated: CASRYSGTGTYEQYF.

The V call is TRBV18, the J call TRBJ2-4; weak D call: TRBD1 (6 bases). Germline-derived CDR1 and CDR2 are KGHSH and LQKENI. The CDR3 loop spans 17 amino acids. Between the trimmed V and J ends, which lost 3 bases and 4 bases, there was a span of 19 bases. The CDR3 DNA reads as TGTGCCAGCTCACCGGTAACAGGGATTCGGTCAAAAAACATTCAGTACTTC. Protein: CASSPVTGIRSKNIQYF.

This clone was seen only a few times. This rearrangement joins TRBV11-2 to TRBJ1-1, with D maybe TRBD1 (6 bases). V gave up 1 base and J gave up 8 bases, with 11 bases separating them. Germline CDR1 is SGHAT and CDR2 is FQNNGV. The length of the CDR3 is 13 residues. CDR3 protein: CASSLVLTGEAFF. Here the CDR3 DNA reads TGTGCCAGCAGCTTAGTGCTTACAGGGGAAGCTTTCTTT.

The chain combines TRBV19 with TRBJ2-7; 7 nucleotides agree with TRBD1. The CDR3 runs to 11 residues. J lost 9 bases, V lost 6 bases, and 5 bases had no gene match. Germline V gives CDR1 LNHDA, CDR2 SQIVND (reference sequence). The CDR3 DNA follows: TGTGCCAGTAGGAACAGGGGAAGGCAGTACTTC. It yields the protein CASRNRGRQYF.

V usage is TRBV10-3 and J usage is TRBJ2-1; 8 nucleotides match TRBD2. The trim removed 6 bases at V and 8 bases at J, leaving 6 bases unmatched. CDR3 length: 13 residues. CDR1 and CDR2 (germline): ENHRY, SYGVKD. The CDR3 is CAISRAGEDEQFF. The CDR3 region has the DNA TGTGCCATCAGCAGAGCGGGGGAAGATGAGCAGTTCTTC.

This chain connects TRBV7-8 to TRBJ2-7; possibly TRBD1 for D (5 bases). Germline V gene lookup returns CDR1 SGHVS and CDR2 FQNEAQ. The CDR3 loop spans 14 amino acids. V dropped 5 bases and J dropped 5 bases, with 16 bases sitting between them. CDR3 sequence reads: CASSQPDRFHEQYF. Written as DNA, the CDR3 is TGTGCCAGCAGCCAACCTGACAGATTCCACGAGCAGTACTTC.

The chain joins TRBV7-8 to TRBJ1-5; D is unclear. The germline V and J ends were trimmed by 1 base and 5 bases, with 6 bases remaining between them. From germline, CDR1 is SGHVS and CDR2 FQNEAQ. The CDR3 extends over 13 amino acids. The CDR3 bases are TGTGCCAGCAGCTTAGGGTGGGATCAGCCCCAGCATTTT. This translates into CASSLGWDQPQHF.

The chain links TRBV5-1 to TRBJ2-1; TRBD2 matches 15 bases. V shed 4 bases and J 3 bases; nucleotides not matched to a gene: 17. Per the germline V gene, CDR1 is SGHRS and CDR2 is YFSETQ. The CDR3 is made up of 21 amino acids. CDR3 coding DNA: TGCGCCAGCAGCCGTCAAATCGGGACTAGCGGGAGGAAGCGGGACTACAATGAGCAGTTCTTC. Its translation: CASSRQIGTSGRKRDYNEQFF.

The J gene is TRBJ2-5, the V gene TRBV19, with 16 bases identical to TRBD2. The J segment lost 7 bases and the V segment lost 4 bases, leaving 6 bases of the junction unmatched. Per the germline V gene, CDR1 is LNHDA and CDR2 is SQIVND (reference sequence). The CDR3 has 16 residues. CDR3 nucleotides: TGTGCCAGTAGTAGGGGGACTAGCGGGAGGGTGGGGACCCAGTACTTC. Amino acids: CASSRGTSGRVGTQYF.

This clone was counted once. The chain joins TRBV5-1 to TRBJ2-2; 8 bases align to TRBD1. The germline gives CDR1 SGHRS, CDR2 YFSETQ. The V segment lost 4 bases and the J segment 6 bases; nucleotides outside the gene matches: 5. The CDR3 has 14 amino acids. CDR3 amino acids: CASSETGAAGELFF. Written as DNA, the CDR3 is TGCGCCAGCAGCGAGACAGGGGCTGCCGGGGAGCTGTTTTTT.

This chain's CDR3 is CASSLSAGVFEQYF. The DNA for the CDR3 is TGTGCCAGCAGCTTAAGTGCGGGAGTGTTCGAGCAGTACTTC. V gene TRBV7-3 combines with J gene TRBJ2-7, with 7 bases identical to TRBD2. V lost 1 base and J lost 6; bases outside the gene matches: 6. CDR3 size: 14 residues. Germline V gene data show CDR1 as SGHTA and CDR2 as FQGTGA.

The chain couples TRBV11-3 to TRBJ2-6; D gene ambiguous. The CDR3 totals 15 residues. Germline V gene sequence: CDR1 SGHNT, CDR2 YENEEA. V was trimmed by 5 bases and J by 0 bases, leaving 8 bases between them. CDR3 nucleotide sequence: TGTGCCAGCAGCCAAGCCATCTCTGGGGCCAACGTCCTGACTTTC. It specifies CASSQAISGANVLTF.

The chain combines TRBV2 with TRBJ2-2, with TRBD2 matching 9 bases. Germline trimming cut 5 bases from V and 0 bases from J; bases unmatched to any gene: 1. Per germline, CDR1 SNHLY and CDR2 FYNNEI. This CDR3 has 15 residues. CDR3: CASSSSGTNTGELFF. As DNA, the CDR3 is TGTGCCAGCAGTTCTAGCGGGACGAACACCGGGGAGCTGTTTTTT.

The gene calls are TRBV27 and TRBJ2-5; TRBD2 agrees at 9 bases. The germline CDR1 and CDR2 sequences are MNHEY and SMNVEV (reference sequence). This CDR3 region has 20 residues. After removal of 0 bases from V and 1 base from J, the junction contained 15 bases not matched to a gene. The DNA for the CDR3 is TGTGCCAGCAGTTTATCGGCCCCTATGGATAGCGGGGGTACCCAAGAGACCCAGTACTTC. Amino acid sequence: CASSLSAPMDSGGTQETQYF.

The chain employs TRBV18 and TRBJ2-7; 9 nucleotides match TRBD1. CDR1 and CDR2 (germline): KGHSH, LQKENI. V lost 4 bases to trimming and J lost 7 bases; unmatched junction nucleotides: 8. The CDR3 consists of 14 residues. The CDR3 protein is CASSQSGTGNEQYF. The CDR3 bases are TGTGCCAGCTCACAGTCCGGGACAGGGAATGAGCAGTACTTC. The variable domain in full, completed from reference TRBV18 and TRBJ2-7, reads NAGVMQNPRHLVRRRGQEARLRCSPMKGHSHVYWYRQLPEEGLKFMVYLQKENIIDESGMPKERFSAEFPKEGPSILRIQQVVRGDSAAYFCASSQSGTGNEQYFGPGTRLTVT.

This clone was counted between two and nine times. This chain joins TRBV6-1 and TRBJ2-7, with TRBD1 matching over 7 bases. The CDR3 consists of 14 residues. Germline lookup yields CDR1 MNHNS and CDR2 SASEGT. V was pared by 2 bases and J by 4 bases, with 5 bases of the junction left unmatched. CDR3 DNA sequence: TGTGCCAGCAGTGAACAGGACAGGTCTTACGAGCAGTACTTC. Its translation is CASSEQDRSYEQYF.

The CDR3 loop reads CASSEMGAGNQPQHF. CDR3 coding DNA: TGTGCCAGCAGTGAAATGGGGGCAGGCAATCAGCCCCAGCATTTT. The chain is built from TRBV25-1 and TRBJ1-5, with D tentatively TRBD1 (6 bases). CDR1 is MGHDK and CDR2 is SYGVNS in the germline V gene. V lost 2 bases to trimming and J lost 2 bases, with 10 bases between them. The CDR3 is 15 residues long.

The V and J genes are TRBV7-8 and TRBJ2-1, with 7 bases fitting TRBD2. The CDR3 extends over 15 amino acids. The V gene's germline CDR1 is SGHVS and CDR2 FQNEAQ. The V gene end was trimmed by 2 bases and the J gene end by 3 bases; junction bases not matched to a gene: 4. CDR3 DNA sequence: TGTGCCAGCAGCTTAAGGGCTAGCGGCTACAATGAGCAGTTCTTC. Its translation is CASSLRASGYNEQFF.

This chain uses TRBV28 with TRBJ2-2; D is possibly TRBD1 (5 bases). This CDR3 contains 16 residues. Germline assignment: CDR1 MDHEN and CDR2 SYDVKM. V gave up 4 bases and J gave up 6 bases, with 18 bases separating them. CDR3 sequence reads: CASSSTGTTPPGELFF. In DNA, the CDR3 is TGTGCCAGCAGTTCCACAGGTACTACTCCACCCGGGGAGCTGTTTTTT.

This chain uses TRBV19 with TRBJ2-1; TRBD1 aligns across 10 bases. The CDR3 has 15 residues. CDR1 and CDR2 from the germline V gene are LNHDA and SQIVND (reference sequence). J was trimmed by 6 bases and V by 4 bases; bases with no gene match: 6. The CDR3 bases are TGTGCCAGTAGTACCCGGACAGGGGGTATCAATGAGCAGTTCTTC. This codes for CASSTRTGGINEQFF.

This clone was counted a few times. The chain recombines TRBV7-9 with TRBJ2-1, with D hard to call. CDR1 SEHNR and CDR2 FQNEAQ come from the germline V gene (reference sequence). The CDR3 is made up of 12 amino acids. The V end lost 1 base, the J end lost 9 bases, and 7 bases lay between the germline ends. CDR3 amino acids: CASSLGSVEQFF. The CDR3 coding sequence is TGTGCCAGCAGCTTAGGGAGCGTTGAGCAGTTCTTC.

The chain carries TRBV25-1 and TRBJ1-2; unclear D gene. CDR1 MGHDK and CDR2 SYGVNS come from the germline V gene. The V end lost 2 bases, the J end lost 8 bases, and 18 bases lay between the germline ends. The CDR3 consists of 15 residues. CDR3 in DNA: TGTGCCAGCAGTGAAGTAGGGCAGAGGCGTTACGGCTACACCTTC. Translating it yields CASSEVGQRRYGYTF.

This chain connects TRBV27 to TRBJ2-3, with 11 nucleotides matching TRBD2. This CDR3 region has 16 residues. Germline-derived CDR1 and CDR2 are MNHEY and SMNVEV (reference sequence). V shed 3 bases, J shed 6 bases, and the junction held 8 bases outside the gene matches. The CDR3 protein is CASSFTSGGYSDTQYF. In DNA, the CDR3 is TGTGCCAGCAGTTTCACTAGCGGGGGTTATTCGGATACGCAGTATTTT.

The chain combines TRBV27 with TRBJ2-7; 9 bases are a match to TRBD1. After removal of 9 bases from V and 11 bases from J, the junction contained 14 bases not matched to a gene. Germline V gene lookup returns CDR1 MNHEY and CDR2 SMNVEV (reference sequence). The CDR3 extends over 13 amino acids. The CDR3 protein is CASSGTGTYGEYF. The CDR3 DNA reads as TGTGCCAGTTCCGGGACAGGGACCTACGGGGAGTACTTC.

J is TRBJ1-2 and V is TRBV14; D call uncertain. The germline V gene encodes CDR1 SGHDN and CDR2 FVKESK. This CDR3 has 13 residues. V dropped 0 bases and J dropped 5 bases, with 7 bases sitting between them. The CDR3 spells CASSQDFGYGYTF. CDR3 nucleotide sequence: TGTGCCAGCAGCCAAGATTTCGGATATGGCTACACCTTC.

Worth noting for this clone: Here the CDR3 omits its conserved ending phenylalanine or tryptophan, so a read error is the likely source. CDR3 bases: TGTGCCAGTAGCGGGGACAGCGCTTATCAGCCCCAGCATCTT. Translation gives CASSGDSAYQPQHL. The rearrangement uses TRBV19 and TRBJ1-5, with 7 bases aligning to TRBD1. Germline CDR1 reads LNHDA; CDR2 reads SQIVND (reference sequence). The CDR3 runs 14 residues. V trimming: 6 bases; J trimming: 5 bases; junction bases outside the gene matches: 7.

This clone was counted between two and nine times. Relative to the germline gene, one junction end is altered; a read error may explain this. This chain connects TRBV6-6 to TRBJ2-1; 8 bases align to TRBD2. CDR1 and CDR2 from the germline V gene are MNHNY and SVGAGI (reference sequence). There are 11 residues in the CDR3. In nucleotides, the CDR3 is TGCGCCTGCGGGGGGTACAATGAGCAGTTCTTC. Protein product: CACGGYNEQFF.

The chain has TRBV9 and TRBJ2-1, with 9 bases lining up with TRBD2. V lost 0 bases, J lost 7 bases, and 8 bases stayed unmatched. The CDR3 covers 16 residues. Germline V gene lookup returns CDR1 SGDLS and CDR2 YYNGEE. CDR3 loop: CASSVGLLAGRNEQFF. CDR3 bases: TGTGCCAGCAGCGTAGGACTTCTAGCGGGAAGAAATGAGCAGTTCTTC.

The chain is built from TRBV5-4 and TRBJ2-3; possibly TRBD2 for D (6 bases). The CDR3 spans 15 residues. The germline V gene encodes CDR1 SGHNT and CDR2 YYREEE (reference sequence). V was trimmed by 0 bases and J by 1 base, leaving 9 bases between them. The CDR3 loop reads CASSLGGGGTDTQYF. CDR3 in DNA: TGTGCCAGCAGCTTGGGGGGCGGGGGCACAGATACGCAGTATTTT.